This TCR beta chain was retrieved from a study of CD8+CD57+ T cells in acquired aplastic anemia. Study-wide results and limits: Both patients and controls carried the same twenty-nine CD8+ CDR3 sequences. CD8+ Simpson's diversity showed no significant patient-control difference.

CD8+CD57+ cell expansion, shown by flow cytometry, had occurred in the patients selected for sequencing. A word on this clonotype: Its antigen is unknown.

Germline V gene data show CDR1 as DFQATT and CDR2 as SNEGSKA (reference sequence). The CDR3 loop spans 16 amino acids. The junction had 17 bases not matched to a gene; V was cut back by 6 bases and J by 3 bases. CDR3 and TCR beta VDJ profiling relied on genomic DNA as the template. TCRdb reanalysed the reads using MiXCR and keeps one entry per CDR3 protein. The sample holds 250,000 to 300,000 distinct CDR3 sequences, approximately 57% seen once. The chain is built from TRBV20-1 and TRBJ2-7; 7 bases map to TRBD1. The receptor was isolated from a human donor with aplastic anemia. Sequencing was performed on sorted CD4+, CD8+, or CD8+CD57+ T cells (not recorded which) from PBMCs. CDR3 amino acids: CSAPPRTGQNFYEQYF. The CDR3 nucleotides read TGCAGTGCCCCGCCTCGAACGGGACAGAACTTCTACGAGCAGTACTTC.